The TCR beta chain described here comes from a study of cytomegalovirus exposure and HLA in healthy donors (dated by TCRdb to 2017 to 2019). About the study as a whole: The roughly 670 repertoires of the first cohort and the 120 or so validation repertoires were produced on the same platform, according to a later analysis. The aim of the study was to test whether cataloging public T cell receptors could identify signatures of past pathogen exposure. In addition to the first cohort of 666 subjects, a separate validation cohort of 120 different subjects was used. The study combined high-throughput TCR immunosequencing, statistical association of individual TCRs with disease status, and machine learning to predict cytomegalovirus infection status.

Donors formed part of the validation cohort, which comprised 120 subjects and was distinct from the first cohort of several hundred subjects. V and J are trimmed by 5 bases and 5 bases, and the gene matches miss 15 bases of the junction. The CDR1 and CDR2 encoded by the germline V gene (reference sequence) are SGHNT and YYREEE. CDR3 length: 19 amino acids, cysteine to phenylalanine. The kept DNA is CDR3 alone, 57 bases in frame from the first base. As to this clone: Its antigen is still unknown. No clone much larger than this one lies a single base away; base qualities are absent.

Summary of the overall study and its limitations: Most TCR sequences were seen in very few donors, while some public TCRs were found in many individuals. The authors suggested that the approach could potentially be extended to other disease states and immunological phenotypes. Cytomegalovirus status was reported to be diagnosed by the classifier with high specificity and sensitivity in both the original and validation cohorts. Subsequent analysis determined that TCRs grouped into clusters in the first cohort also showed a tendency toward co-occurrence across the 90 to 150 validation repertoires, and 85% to 95% of cluster scores exceeded 0. The study listed approximately 150 TCR beta chains as associated with cytomegalovirus. A few of the identified cytomegalovirus-associated TCR beta chains were confirmed in vitro to be specific for cytomegalovirus antigens. The validation cohort had no HLA typing available for a later analysis, so co-occurrence within that cohort was assessed over all 120 repertoires.

To prepare the library, the immunoSEQ multiplex PCR assay was applied. In the source study's methods: A statistical classification framework was built for diagnosing cytomegalovirus status from the catalog of TCR beta chain sequences. Drawn from immuneACCESS, this table holds only the in-frame rearrangements with V and J called that TCRdb kept. Clones are partly lost; checked studies trace under half to an unresolved V gene and leave the rest unexplained. That table is the source of V, J and clone size, and D and trimming were worked out from the DNA. Here the sample has over 45,000 clones; roughly 92% occur a single time. The ten largest account for over 0.95% of the sample.

This receptor was taken from a man between 18 and 29 years old in good health and CMV-seronegative. The chain was built from TRBV5-4 and TRBJ2-5; 16 bases in the middle match TRBD2. Sequenced: PBMCs. This receptor has the CDR3 CASSYYPGLAGGLGETQYF. The DNA reads as follows: TGTGCCAGCAGTTATTACCCGGGACTAGCGGGAGGGCTCGGTGAGACCCAGTACTTC. With the rest looked up from the reference TRBV5-4 and TRBJ2-5 genes rather than sequenced, the full variable domain is ETGVTQSPTHLIKTRGQQVTLRCSSQSGHNTVSWYQQALGQGPQFIFQYYREEENGRGNFPPRFSGLQFPNYSSELNVNALELDDSALYLCASSYYPGLAGGLGETQYFGPGTRLLVL.